Listed below are T cell receptor beta chains from one sample, sequenced in a study of control samples from healthy donors and cancer patients. Data came from immunoSEQ multiplex PCR; TCRdb stores just in-frame clones and leaves some out. The profile shows more than 100,000 clones, about 91% of them singletons. The sequenced sample was blood. These receptors were obtained from a man aged 18 to 30 in good health. The CDR3 runs from the conserved cysteine through the conserved F or W. The D gene is left open where the match is weak.

V,D,J,CDR3,DNA
TRBV27,TRBD1,TRBJ1-2,CASSNRDRVRGYTF,TGTGCCAGCAGTAACCGGGACAGGGTGCGTGGCTACACCTTC
TRBV18,-,TRBJ1-2,CASSPGAGSYGYTF,TGTGCCAGCTCACCAGGGGCAGGGAGCTATGGCTACACCTTC
TRBV9,-,TRBJ2-5,CASSVVGGQTQYF,TGTGCCAGCAGCGTAGTAGGAGGGCAGACCCAGTACTTC
TRBV5-5,-,TRBJ2-3,CASSPRADTQYF,TGTGCCAGCAGCCCCCGCGCAGATACGCAGTATTTT
TRBV29-1,-,TRBJ1-1,CSVEGLNTEAFF,TGCAGCGTTGAAGGTCTGAACACTGAAGCTTTCTTT
TRBV5-4,TRBD1,TRBJ1-4,CASSERQGGLDEKLFF,TGTGCCAGCAGCGAAAGACAGGGCGGGCTGGATGAAAAACTGTTTTTT
TRBV6-5,-,TRBJ2-3,CASSLGGVGTDTQYF,TGTGCCAGCAGTTTGGGCGGGGTGGGCACAGATACGCAGTATTTT
TRBV4-2,TRBD2,TRBJ2-5,CASSQGELAVKETQYF,TGTGCCAGCAGCCAAGGTGAACTAGCGGTAAAAGAGACCCAGTACTTC
TRBV7-9,-,TRBJ1-2,CASSRRGSYGYTF,TGTGCCAGCAGCAGAAGGGGAAGCTATGGCTACACCTTC
TRBV6-5,-,TRBJ1-6,CASSAGPYNSPLHF,TGTGCCAGCAGCGCGGGACCATATAATTCACCCCTCCACTTT
TRBV7-9,-,TRBJ2-5,CASSLRSQVETQYF,TGTGCCAGCAGCTTAAGGTCTCAGGTGGAGACCCAGTACTTC
TRBV19,-,TRBJ1-2,CASSIAGRVGDGYTF,TGTGCCAGTAGTATAGCAGGAAGGGTCGGGGATGGCTACACCTTC
TRBV6-5,-,TRBJ1-2,CASTLRRTADYGYTF,TGTGCCAGCACCCTACGGAGGACAGCCGACTATGGCTACACCTTC
TRBV19,TRBD1,TRBJ2-7,CASNPTGQAYEQYF,TGTGCCAGTAATCCTACCGGACAGGCCTACGAGCAGTACTTC
TRBV27,-,TRBJ2-7,CASSPRSGRLYEQYF,TGTGCCAGCAGTCCCCGGTCAGGACGGCTCTACGAGCAGTACTTC
TRBV7-9,TRBD2,TRBJ2-2,CASSLWGLASGELFF,TGTGCCAGCAGCTTATGGGGACTAGCGAGCGGGGAGCTGTTTTTT
TRBV6-5,-,TRBJ1-1,CASSQALGVAEAFF,TGTGCCAGCAGCCAGGCGCTCGGTGTAGCTGAAGCTTTCTTT
TRBV5-4,-,TRBJ2-2,CASSLLQDTGELFF,TGTGCCAGCAGCTTACTACAGGACACCGGGGAGCTGTTTTTT
TRBV7-7,TRBD2,TRBJ2-7,CASSLAPGGEQYF,TGTGCCAGCAGCTTAGCCCCGGGGGGCGAGCAGTACTTC
TRBV18,-,TRBJ1-1,CASSGDGEAFF,TGTGCCAGCTCGGGGGACGGTGAAGCTTTCTTT
TRBV15,-,TRBJ2-7,CATSSISGPSYEQYF,TGTGCCACCAGCAGCATTTCAGGGCCATCCTACGAGCAGTACTTC
TRBV11-2,-,TRBJ1-2,CASNPPRNYGYTF,TGTGCCAGCAACCCACCTCGAAACTATGGCTACACCTTC
TRBV2,-,TRBJ2-7,CASSESGLGTFGEYF,TGTGCCAGCAGTGAATCCGGGTTAGGCACCTTCGGGGAGTACTTC